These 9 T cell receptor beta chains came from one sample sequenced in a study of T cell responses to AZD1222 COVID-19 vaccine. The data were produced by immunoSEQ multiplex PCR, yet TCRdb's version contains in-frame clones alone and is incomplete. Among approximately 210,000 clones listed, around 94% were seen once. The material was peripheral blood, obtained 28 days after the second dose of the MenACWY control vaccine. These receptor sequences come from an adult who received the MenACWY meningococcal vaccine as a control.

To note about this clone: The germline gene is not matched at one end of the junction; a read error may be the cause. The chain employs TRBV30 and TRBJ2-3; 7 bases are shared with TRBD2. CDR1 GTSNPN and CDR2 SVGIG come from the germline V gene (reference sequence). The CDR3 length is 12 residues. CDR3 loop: CAGSGTTDTQYF. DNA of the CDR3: TGTGCCGGGAGCGGGACCACAGATACGCAGTATTTT. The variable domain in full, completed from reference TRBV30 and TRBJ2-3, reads SQTIHQWPATLVQPVGSPLSLECTVEGTSNPNLYWYRQAAGRGLQLLFYSVGIGQISSEVPQNLSASRPQDRQFILSSKKLLLSDSGFYLCAGSGTTDTQYFGPGTRLTVL.

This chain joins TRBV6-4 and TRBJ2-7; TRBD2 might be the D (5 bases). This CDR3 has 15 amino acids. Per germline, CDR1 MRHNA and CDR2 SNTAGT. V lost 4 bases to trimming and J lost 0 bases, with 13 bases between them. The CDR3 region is CASSGTGKGSYEQYF. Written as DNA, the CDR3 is TGTGCCAGCAGTGGAACCGGGAAGGGCTCCTACGAGCAGTACTTC.

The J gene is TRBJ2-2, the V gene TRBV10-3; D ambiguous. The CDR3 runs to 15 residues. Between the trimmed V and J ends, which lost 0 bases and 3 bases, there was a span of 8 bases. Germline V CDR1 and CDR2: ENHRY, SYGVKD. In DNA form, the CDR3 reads TGTGCCATCAGTGAGTCGAAGGGTTACACCGGGGAGCTGTTTTTT. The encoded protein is CAISESKGYTGELFF.

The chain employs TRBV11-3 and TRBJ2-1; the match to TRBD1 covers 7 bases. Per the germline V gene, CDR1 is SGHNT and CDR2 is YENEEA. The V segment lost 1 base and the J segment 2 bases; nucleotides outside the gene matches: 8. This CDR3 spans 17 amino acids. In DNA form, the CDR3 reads TGTGCCAGCAGCTTAGCATCCGGGACAGCCACCTACAATGAGCAGTTCTTC. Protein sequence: CASSLASGTATYNEQFF.

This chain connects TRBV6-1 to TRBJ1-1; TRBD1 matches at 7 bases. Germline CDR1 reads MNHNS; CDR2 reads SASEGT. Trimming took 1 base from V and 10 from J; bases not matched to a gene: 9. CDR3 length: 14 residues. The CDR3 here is CASSEVTGAAGAFF. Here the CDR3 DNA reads TGTGCCAGCAGTGAAGTTACAGGGGCGGCAGGAGCTTTCTTT.

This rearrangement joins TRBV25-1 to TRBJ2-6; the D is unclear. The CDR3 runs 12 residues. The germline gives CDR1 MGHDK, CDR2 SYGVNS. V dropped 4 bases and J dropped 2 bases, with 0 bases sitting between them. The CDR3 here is CASSAGANVLTF. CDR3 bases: TGTGCCAGCAGTGCTGGGGCCAACGTCCTGACTTTC.

CDR3 DNA sequence: TGTGCCAGCAGCCCGAAGACCCTCAATCTGGGTCAGTACTTC. Protein product: CASSPKTLNLGQYF. The chain combines TRBV11-2 with TRBJ2-4; D not resolved. CDR1 and CDR2 (germline): SGHAT, FQNNGV. The V and J ends lost 5 bases and 12 bases respectively, with 20 bases between them. This CDR3 is built from 14 residues. The whole variable domain, remainder taken from reference TRBV11-2 and TRBJ2-4, is EAGVAQSPRYKIIEKRQSVAFWCNPISGHATLYWYQQILGQGPKLLIQFQNNGVVDDSQLPKDRFSAERLKGVDSTLKIQPAKLEDSAVYLCASSPKTLNLGQYFGAGTRLSVL.

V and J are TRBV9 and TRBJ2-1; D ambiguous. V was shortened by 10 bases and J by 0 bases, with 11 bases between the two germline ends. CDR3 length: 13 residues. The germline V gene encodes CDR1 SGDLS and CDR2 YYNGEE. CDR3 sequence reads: CAGWASSYNEQFF. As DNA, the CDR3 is TGTGCCGGATGGGCGAGCTCCTACAATGAGCAGTTCTTC.

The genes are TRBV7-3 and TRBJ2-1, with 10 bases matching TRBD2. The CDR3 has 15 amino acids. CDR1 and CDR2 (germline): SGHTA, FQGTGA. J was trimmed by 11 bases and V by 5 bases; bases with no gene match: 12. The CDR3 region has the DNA TGTGCCAGCAGCCAGCTAGCGGGAGTGCGTGGGAAGCAGTTCTTC. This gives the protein CASSQLAGVRGKQFF. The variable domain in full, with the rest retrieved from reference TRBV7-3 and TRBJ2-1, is GAGVSQTPSNKVTEKGKYVELRCDPISGHTALYWYRQSLGQGPEFLIYFQGTGAADDSGLPNDRFFAVRPEGSVSTLKIQRTERGDSAVYLCASSQLAGVRGKQFFGPGTRLTVL.